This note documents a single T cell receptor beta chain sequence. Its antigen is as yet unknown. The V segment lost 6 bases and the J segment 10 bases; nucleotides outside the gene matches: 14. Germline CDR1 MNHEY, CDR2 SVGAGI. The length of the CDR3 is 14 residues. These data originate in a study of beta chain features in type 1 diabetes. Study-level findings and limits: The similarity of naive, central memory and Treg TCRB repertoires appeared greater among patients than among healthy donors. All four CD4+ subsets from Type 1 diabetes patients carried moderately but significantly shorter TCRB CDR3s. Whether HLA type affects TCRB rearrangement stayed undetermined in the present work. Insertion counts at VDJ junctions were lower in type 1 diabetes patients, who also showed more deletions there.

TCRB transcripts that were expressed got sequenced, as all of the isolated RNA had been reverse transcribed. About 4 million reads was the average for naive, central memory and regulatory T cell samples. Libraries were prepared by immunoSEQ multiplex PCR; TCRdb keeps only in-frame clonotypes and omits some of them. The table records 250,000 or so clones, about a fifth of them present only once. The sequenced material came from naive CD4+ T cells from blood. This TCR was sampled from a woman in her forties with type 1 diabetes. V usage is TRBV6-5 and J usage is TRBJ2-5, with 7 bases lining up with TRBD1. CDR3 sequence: CASRDGQATKDQYF. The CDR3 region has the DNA TGTGCCAGCAGGGATGGACAGGCCACGAAGGACCAGTACTTC.